The sequence of this T cell receptor (beta chain) was determined in a study of shared T cell receptors in the human thymus. The data were produced by immunoSEQ multiplex PCR, yet TCRdb's version contains in-frame clones alone and is incomplete. The sample records approximately 490,000 clones, around 82% being singletons. Trimming shortened V by 2 bases and J by 3 bases, and 11 bases separated the two germline ends. There are 14 residues in the CDR3. Germline CDR1 MNHEY, CDR2 SVGAGI. Separately, the same data were catalogued under a study of human thymus T cells. Per that study: Having surgery to correct congenital heart defects, healthy Finnish infants acted as the donors. During corrective heart surgery, resections were taken, and the thymus tissue came from them. Thymic and blood repertoires seemed to show skewed V and J gene use. A high degree of thymic repertoire overlap among unrelated individuals was reported in related research.

Sequencing was done on a sample of thymocytes. The sequence was obtained from a boy younger than two with a congenital heart defect. This sequence joins TRBV6-5 and TRBJ2-7; perhaps TRBD1 as D (6 bases). For the CDR3, the DNA is TGTGCCAGCAGTTACGGGGGCTTGGTCTACGAGCAGTACTTC. Amino acid sequence: CASSYGGLVYEQYF.